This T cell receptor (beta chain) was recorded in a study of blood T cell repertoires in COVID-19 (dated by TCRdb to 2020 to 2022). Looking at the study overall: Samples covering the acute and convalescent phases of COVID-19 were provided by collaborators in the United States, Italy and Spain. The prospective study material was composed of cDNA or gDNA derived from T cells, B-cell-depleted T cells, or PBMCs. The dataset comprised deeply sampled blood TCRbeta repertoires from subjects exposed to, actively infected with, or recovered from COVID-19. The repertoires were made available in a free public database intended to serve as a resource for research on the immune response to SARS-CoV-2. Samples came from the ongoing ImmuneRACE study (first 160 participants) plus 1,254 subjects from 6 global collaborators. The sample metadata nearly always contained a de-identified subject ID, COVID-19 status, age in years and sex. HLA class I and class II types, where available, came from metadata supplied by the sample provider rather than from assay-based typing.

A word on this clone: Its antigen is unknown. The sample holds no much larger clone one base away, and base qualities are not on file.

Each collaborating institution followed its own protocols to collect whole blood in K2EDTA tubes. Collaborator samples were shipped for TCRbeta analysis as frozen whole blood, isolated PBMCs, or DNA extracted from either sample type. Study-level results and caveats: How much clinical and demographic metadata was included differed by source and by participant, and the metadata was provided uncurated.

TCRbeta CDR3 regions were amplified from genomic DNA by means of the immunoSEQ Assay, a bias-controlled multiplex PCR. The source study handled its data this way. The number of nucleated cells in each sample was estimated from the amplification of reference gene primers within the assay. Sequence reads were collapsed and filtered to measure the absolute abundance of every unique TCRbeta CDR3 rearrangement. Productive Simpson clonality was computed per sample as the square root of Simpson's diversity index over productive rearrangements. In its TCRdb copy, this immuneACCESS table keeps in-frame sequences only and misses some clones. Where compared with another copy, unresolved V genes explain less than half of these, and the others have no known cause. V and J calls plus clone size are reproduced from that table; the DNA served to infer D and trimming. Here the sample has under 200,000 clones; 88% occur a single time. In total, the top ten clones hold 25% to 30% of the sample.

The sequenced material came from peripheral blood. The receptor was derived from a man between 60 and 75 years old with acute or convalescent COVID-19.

The DNA sequence is given as TGTGCCAGCAGTTACTCGCTGGCCCAGCCCCAGCATTTT. It specifies CASSYSLAQPQHF. The V and J segments used are TRBV6-2 or TRBV6-3 and TRBJ1-5; the D gene assignment is ambiguous. V loses 0 bases, J loses 7 bases, and the germline ends lie 7 bases apart. Looking up the germline V gene yields CDR1 MNHEY and CDR2 SVGEGT. CDR3 length: 13 amino acids, cysteine to phenylalanine. The entry retains the CDR3 DNA only, 39 bases that are in frame from base 1.